These 5 T cell receptor beta chains were all obtained from the same sample, sequenced in a study of blood T cell repertoires in COVID-19. The assay was immunoSEQ multiplex PCR, and TCRdb's table has in-frame clones only and misses some. The table has 95,000 or so clones, approximately 84% seen once; the top ten hold roughly 23%. The sequencing sample was made of peripheral blood. All receptors derive from a man at least 80 years old with active or convalescent COVID-19.

The CDR3 DNA reads TGTGCCACCGGCATGGGCGGGGGTCAGCCCCAGCATTTT. It yields the protein CATGMGGGQPQHF. V is TRBV2 and J is TRBJ1-5; a weak D match, TRBD1 (5 bases). This CDR3 is 13 amino acids long. In germline, CDR1 is SNHLY, CDR2 FYNNEI. Trimming took off 10 bases at V and 6 bases at J, with 16 bases between the two ends.

The chain couples TRBV11-3 to TRBJ1-6; 7 bases are shared with TRBD1. Germline trimming cut 5 bases from V and 7 bases from J; bases unmatched to any gene: 5. The germline V gene encodes CDR1 SGHNT and CDR2 YENEEA. CDR3 size: 14 residues. The CDR3 DNA reads TGTGCCAGCAGCCGGGACAGTTCAAATTCACCCCTCCACTTT. This encodes CASSRDSSNSPLHF.

V and J are TRBV19 and TRBJ2-5, with D tentatively TRBD1 (6 bases). Trimming removed 7 bases from V and 5 bases from J, with 17 bases in between. Germline loops: CDR1 LNHDA, CDR2 SQIVND (reference sequence). The CDR3 is made up of 14 amino acids. The CDR3 DNA follows: TGTGCCAGTACCCCCAATACAGGGCCGGAGACCCAGTACTTC. Amino acid sequence: CASTPNTGPETQYF.

The rearrangement joins TRBV2 to TRBJ1-4; TRBD1 matches 7 bases. Germline lookup yields CDR1 SNHLY and CDR2 FYNNEI. J gave up 7 bases and V 3 bases, and 8 bases lay outside the gene matches. The CDR3 loop spans 15 amino acids. CDR3 in DNA: TGTGCCAGCAGTGAGAGAGAGGGGGCGCGTGAAAAACTGTTTTTT. Its protein is CASSEREGAREKLFF.

The V call is TRBV6-1, the J call TRBJ1-6; possible D gene TRBD1, 5 bases. The CDR3 runs to 14 residues. Germline lookup yields CDR1 MNHNS and CDR2 SASEGT. V dropped 3 bases and J dropped 2 bases, with 5 bases sitting between them. CDR3 DNA sequence: TGTGCCAGCAGTGACAGGGCCTATAATTCACCCCTCCACTTT. Protein product: CASSDRAYNSPLHF.